Following are 15 T cell receptor beta chains from one sample sequenced in a study of blood T cell repertoires in COVID-19. The method was immunoSEQ multiplex PCR; TCRdb's version includes in-frame clones alone and lacks a portion of them. This table holds 200,000 to 250,000 clones, approximately 86% found once. The sequencing sample was made of peripheral blood. The receptors were gathered from a woman of 80 years or more with acute or convalescent COVID-19.

The rearrangement joins TRBV6-6 to TRBJ1-2, with a possible D match to TRBD1 (6 bases). V lost 5 bases and J 7 bases, leaving 20 bases between the germline ends. The CDR3 extends over 15 amino acids. CDR1 MNHNY and CDR2 SVGAGI come from the germline V gene (reference sequence). Here the CDR3 reads CASSGKPGDQAGYTF. Here the CDR3 DNA reads TGTGCCAGCAGTGGGAAGCCAGGGGATCAGGCTGGCTACACCTTC.

This rearrangement joins TRBV28 to TRBJ2-1, with 16 bases aligning to TRBD2. Trimming cost V 10 bases and J 1 base; bases outside gene matches: 4. The CDR3 contains 16 residues. CDR1 MDHEN and CDR2 SYDVKM come from the germline V gene. CDR3 sequence reads: CATGTSGGDSYNEQFF. The CDR3 DNA is TGTGCCACCGGGACTAGCGGGGGGGATTCCTACAATGAGCAGTTCTTC.

This chain links TRBV20-1 with TRBJ1-2; 8 nucleotides line up with TRBD1. This CDR3 has 14 residues. Germline V gene sequence: CDR1 DFQATT, CDR2 SNEGSKA (reference sequence). J lost 4 bases, V lost 3 bases, and 7 bases had no gene match. CDR3 bases: TGCAGTGCTAGTAGGGACAGGACCGGCTATGGCTACACCTTC. Protein product: CSASRDRTGYGYTF.

V usage is TRBV7-2 and J usage is TRBJ1-6, with no clear D. Germline V gives CDR1 SGHTA, CDR2 FQGNSA. The CDR3 consists of 16 residues. Trimming removed 2 bases at V and 0 bases at J, with 8 bases between. The CDR3, as DNA: TGTGCCAGCAGCTTACCCACGAGCTCCTATAATTCACCCCTCCACTTT. It is translated as CASSLPTSSYNSPLHF.

The chain uses TRBV9 and TRBJ2-3; 7 positions agree with TRBD1. The CDR3 runs 16 residues. Germline CDR1 SGDLS, CDR2 YYNGEE. Germline trimming cut 0 bases from V and 2 bases from J; bases unmatched to any gene: 6. The CDR3 DNA reads TGTGCCAGCAGCGTAGGGCCGGGACAGTACACAGATACGCAGTATTTT. Residues: CASSVGPGQYTDTQYF.

The rearrangement links TRBV3-1 (or the pseudogene TRBV3-2) to TRBJ2-1, with a possible D match to TRBD2 (5 bases). The CDR3 length is 13 residues. Trimming took 5 bases from V and 7 from J, leaving 12 bases between them. Looked up from germline, CDR1 is LGHDT and CDR2 is YNNKEL (reference sequence). The CDR3 loop reads CASSFWTGNEQFF. The CDR3 bases are TGTGCCAGCAGCTTCTGGACGGGGAATGAGCAGTTCTTC.

The rearrangement joins TRBV9 to TRBJ2-7; D is perhaps TRBD2 (6 bases). The CDR3 has 17 residues. Trimming cost V 3 bases and J 5 bases, with 24 bases left between them. CDR1 and CDR2 (germline): SGDLS, YYNGEE. CDR3 in amino acids: CASSAGLLNAAVHEQYF. The CDR3 DNA reads TGTGCCAGCAGCGCGGGACTGCTAAACGCGGCCGTCCACGAGCAGTACTTC.

V is TRBV10-3 and J is TRBJ1-1; D is unresolved. The length of the CDR3 is 14 residues. Trimming left V 3 bases short and J 5 bases short, with 13 bases between. Per germline, CDR1 ENHRY and CDR2 SYGVKD. The DNA for the CDR3 is TGTGCCATCAGTGATGGCAGGTCGGATACTGAAGCTTTCTTT. Amino acids: CAISDGRSDTEAFF.

The gene calls are TRBV19 and TRBJ1-5; D ambiguous. Germline V lookup: CDR1 LNHDA, CDR2 SQIVND (reference sequence). Trimming took off 5 bases at V and 9 bases at J, with 8 bases between the two ends. The length of the CDR3 is 11 residues. CDR3 coding DNA: TGTGCCAGTAGTTCGCACGGGCCCCAGCATTTT. Translated: CASSSHGPQHF.

This clone appeared a single time. This CDR3 reads CASSPGTNTAYGYTF. CDR3 nucleotides: TGTGCCAGCTCACCTGGGACAAATACTGCCTATGGCTACACCTTC. The chain employs TRBV18 and TRBJ1-2, with a tentative D call TRBD1 (6 bases). Trimming took off 3 bases at V and 4 bases at J, with 15 bases between the two ends. Germline CDR1 is KGHSH and CDR2 is LQKENI. The CDR3 loop spans 15 amino acids. Full variable domain (missing parts from reference TRBV18 and TRBJ1-2): NAGVMQNPRHLVRRRGQEARLRCSPMKGHSHVYWYRQLPEEGLKFMVYLQKENIIDESGMPKERFSAEFPKEGPSILRIQQVVRGDSAAYFCASSPGTNTAYGYTFGSGTRLTVV.

To note about this clone: Other DNA sequences in the sample encode the same CDR3. CDR3 amino acids: CASSITGGANTEAFF. The CDR3 DNA is TGTGCCAGTAGTATCACGGGGGGTGCGAACACTGAAGCTTTCTTT. This sequence joins TRBV19 and TRBJ1-1, with D tentatively TRBD1 (5 bases). With 3 bases removed from V and 1 base from J, the gap between germline ends came to 12 bases. This CDR3 has 15 amino acids. Germline CDR1 and CDR2: LNHDA and SQIVND (reference sequence).

The chain uses TRBV4-3 and TRBJ2-6; 9 bases agree with TRBD1. CDR3 length equals 19 residues. J gave up 4 bases and V 0 bases, and 10 bases lay outside the gene matches. Germline-derived CDR1 and CDR2 are LGHNA and YSLEER. CDR3: CASSQDPPGQGTGANVLTF. CDR3 DNA: TGCGCCAGCAGCCAAGACCCGCCGGGACAGGGTACCGGGGCCAACGTCCTGACTTTC.

This clone was seen only a few times. The chain has TRBV18 and TRBJ1-5, with 9 bases identical to TRBD1. This CDR3 spans 16 amino acids. Germline loops: CDR1 KGHSH, CDR2 LQKENI. J was trimmed by 5 bases and V by 1 base; bases with no gene match: 6. In DNA form, the CDR3 reads TGTGCCAGCTCACCACTACAGGGGGCGGACCATCAGCCCCAGCATTTT. Translating it yields CASSPLQGADHQPQHF.

In its sample, this clone was seen a few times. This sequence joins TRBV4-3 and TRBJ1-2; D perhaps matches TRBD1 (6 bases). Germline assignment: CDR1 LGHNA and CDR2 YSLEER. The CDR3 extends over 14 amino acids. Deletions cut 5 bases from V and 0 bases from J, with 10 bases between. The CDR3 coding sequence is TGCGCCAGCAGCTACAGGGAATCTAACTATGGCTACACCTTC. Translated: CASSYRESNYGYTF.

To note about this clone: The same CDR3 can be traced to other DNA sequences in this sample. The V gene is TRBV12-3 or TRBV12-4, the J gene TRBJ1-5, with 7 nucleotides matching TRBD1. The CDR3 spans 13 residues. V gave up 5 bases and J gave up 4 bases; unmatched junction bases: 2. The CDR3 protein is CASSQGGNQPQHF. CDR3 nucleotide sequence: TGTGCCAGCAGTCAGGGGGGTAATCAGCCCCAGCATTTT.